This T cell receptor (beta chain) originates from a study of Graves' ophthalmopathy and Graves' hyperthyroidism. Broader study findings: It was with 65% to 71% sensitivity and around 75% specificity that the model predicted ophthalmopathy progression.

Pregnant or lactating patients and those with other autoimmune diseases or uncontrolled infections were excluded. An approximately 10 ml volume of fresh peripheral blood provided the PBMCs. Amplification targeted the TCR beta CDR3 regions, with RNA transcripts as the source material. First-round RT-PCR employed HTBI primers, with a second-round multiplex PCR after it. TCRdb re-analysed the multiplex PCR reads in MiXCR, keeping a single row per CDR3 protein. The data contain roughly 500,000 distinct CDR3 sequences, about an eighth of them singletons. This CDR3 contains 15 residues. Germline CDR1 and CDR2: SGHRS and YFSETQ. After removal of 4 bases from V and 3 bases from J, the junction contained 9 bases not matched to a gene. There are many counts of this clonotype. Antigen unknown.

This sequence was found in a woman aged 25 to 39 with Graves' ophthalmopathy. The chain combines TRBV5-1 with TRBJ2-7, with 8 bases aligning to TRBD1. Sequenced sample: blood. The CDR3 DNA reads TGCGCCAGCAGCACGACAGGGGACCACCGCTACGAGCAGTACTTC. Translating it yields CASSTTGDHRYEQYF.